Below are 32 T cell receptor beta chains sequenced from a single sample in a study of CD8+ T cells in alopecia areata. Treatment given: oral pan-JAK inhibitor, 5-10 mg twice daily. RNA extraction and reverse transcription yielded cDNA as sequencing template. Here immunoSEQ multiplex PCR was the method, and the copy in TCRdb shows in-frame clones only, minus some. The sample has 150,000 to 200,000 clones; approximately 67% are singletons. The starting material was CD4+ T cells sorted from blood, obtained at approximately week 50, from a patient treated with tofacitinib. These receptors came from a human donor with alopecia areata.

In its sample, this clone was seen a few times. One end of the junction does not line up with germline, which may come from a read error. J is TRBJ1-2 and V is TRBV2; D is unresolved. Germline values: CDR1 SNHLY, CDR2 FYNNEI. This CDR3 is 13 amino acids long. The CDR3 sequence is CASSVYPAYGHTF. The CDR3 coding sequence is TGTGCCAGCAGTGTATATCCAGCCTATGGCCACACCTTC.

The J gene is TRBJ2-2, the V gene TRBV29-1; D possibly uses TRBD1 or TRBD2 (5 bases each). V dropped 7 bases and J dropped 3 bases, with 12 bases sitting between them. CDR3 length equals 13 residues. CDR1 is SQVTM, CDR2 ANQGSEA, per germline. In DNA form, the CDR3 reads TGCAGCGGGGGGTGGTTAGACACCGGGGAGCTGTTTTTT. Its translation is CSGGWLDTGELFF.

V gene TRBV19 combines with J gene TRBJ2-1; TRBD1 might be the D (5 bases). Looked up from germline, CDR1 is LNHDA and CDR2 is SQIVND (reference sequence). This CDR3 comprises 16 residues. V gave up 0 bases and J gave up 1 base, with 10 bases separating them. As DNA, the CDR3 is TGTGCCAGTAGTATAGAGTTCACAGGATCCTACAATGAGCAGTTCTTC. Its protein is CASSIEFTGSYNEQFF. The whole variable domain, remainder taken from reference TRBV19 and TRBJ2-1, is DGGITQSPKYLFRKEGQNVTLSCEQNLNHDAMYWYRQDPGQGLRLIYYSQIVNDFQKGDIAEGYSVSREKKESFPLTVTSAQKNPTAFYLCASSIEFTGSYNEQFFGPGTRLTVL.

This clone came up a few times. J is TRBJ1-6 and V is TRBV30; no clear D gene. The V and J ends lost 3 bases and 9 bases respectively, with 18 bases between them. The germline V gene encodes CDR1 GTSNPN and CDR2 SVGIG (reference sequence). This CDR3 comprises 15 residues. The CDR3 region is CAWRPEVSVSSPLHF. The DNA for the CDR3 is TGTGCCTGGAGACCAGAAGTATCGGTTAGTTCACCCCTCCACTTT.

This clone was seen only a few times. This chain links TRBV19 with TRBJ2-6; weak D call: TRBD1 (5 bases). Germline CDR1 is LNHDA and CDR2 is SQIVND (reference sequence). Trimming pared 4 bases from V and 4 bases from J, leaving 8 bases between. CDR3 size: 14 residues. This chain's CDR3 is CASSTGNGANVLTF. The CDR3 DNA follows: TGTGCCAGTAGTACAGGGAACGGGGCCAACGTCCTGACTTTC.

The V gene is TRBV29-1, the J gene TRBJ2-3; the match to TRBD1 covers 10 bases. Germline V CDR1 and CDR2: SQVTM, ANQGSEA. V trimming: 6 bases; J trimming: 2 bases; junction bases outside the gene matches: 11. The CDR3 has 16 residues. The DNA of the CDR3 is TGCAGCGTAATAGCCCCGACAGGGGGCATCACAGATACGCAGTATTTT. Protein sequence: CSVIAPTGGITDTQYF.

The rearrangement joins TRBV29-1 to TRBJ1-2, with a possible D match to TRBD1 (5 bases). In germline, CDR1 is SQVTM, CDR2 ANQGSEA. The CDR3 has 15 amino acids. V was cut by 7 bases and J by 0 bases, with 18 bases left in between. The CDR3 DNA reads as TGCAGCGCATACTCCGCGGACACAACTAACTATGGCTACACCTTC. Residues: CSAYSADTTNYGYTF.

The chain combines TRBV9 with TRBJ1-6; D gene uncertain. From germline, CDR1 is SGDLS and CDR2 YYNGEE. This CDR3 contains 14 residues. V was cut by 7 bases and J by 3 bases, with 11 bases left in between. The CDR3 loop is CASGAGNYNSPLHF. CDR3 nucleotides: TGTGCCAGCGGTGCGGGAAACTATAATTCACCCCTCCACTTT.

The chain recombines TRBV29-1 with TRBJ1-1; 8 bases fit TRBD1. CDR3 length: 11 amino acids. V was pared by 6 bases and J by 4 bases, with 1 base of the junction left unmatched. The V gene's germline CDR1 is SQVTM and CDR2 ANQGSEA. The CDR3 region has the DNA TGCAGCGTGGGACAGGTCACTGAAGCTTTCTTT. Translation gives CSVGQVTEAFF.

The rearrangement links TRBV9 to TRBJ1-1; the D is unclear. Germline V lookup: CDR1 SGDLS, CDR2 YYNGEE. With 3 bases removed from V and 5 bases from J, the gap between germline ends came to 14 bases. This CDR3 region has 14 residues. CDR3 region: CASSAATVSTEAFF. DNA of the CDR3: TGTGCCAGCAGCGCTGCGACCGTTTCTACTGAAGCTTTCTTT. Based on the CDR3 plus reference TRBV9 and TRBJ1-1, the full variable domain is DSGVTQTPKHLITATGQRVTLRCSPRSGDLSVYWYQQSLDQGLQFLIQYYNGEERAKGNILERFSAQQFPDLHSELNLSSLELGDSALYFCASSAATVSTEAFFGQGTRLTVV.

The chain links TRBV4-3 to TRBJ2-3, with D maybe TRBD2 (5 bases). This CDR3 comprises 15 residues. Germline CDR1 LGHNA, CDR2 YSLEER. The ends were cut back, 3 bases at V and 3 bases at J, with 13 bases in the middle. The CDR3 DNA reads as TGCGCCAGCAGCCAGGAGGCGGCTTTTACAGATACGCAGTATTTT. It yields the protein CASSQEAAFTDTQYF.

This clone showed up many times. V usage is TRBV10-3 and J usage is TRBJ1-1; 7 positions agree with TRBD1. Germline V lookup: CDR1 ENHRY, CDR2 SYGVKD. The CDR3 consists of 13 residues. V dropped 10 bases and J dropped 5; count of bases not matched to a gene: 10. The CDR3 nucleotides are TGTGCCACTCTACAGGGGAAGGGAACTGAAGCTTTCTTT. Translating gives CATLQGKGTEAFF.

A few counts support this clone. The chain employs TRBV5-1 and TRBJ1-6; possibly TRBD1 for D (6 bases). Germline V lookup: CDR1 SGHRS, CDR2 YFSETQ. Trimming removed 0 bases from V and 9 bases from J, with 16 bases in between. There are 16 residues in the CDR3. The CDR3 region is CASSLGVTGMGSPLHF. The CDR3 region has the DNA TGCGCCAGCAGCTTGGGGGTAACAGGGATGGGTTCACCCCTCCACTTT.

The V and J genes are TRBV2 and TRBJ2-5; possibly TRBD1 for D (5 bases). Trimming left V 7 bases short and J 3 bases short, with 6 bases between. CDR3 length equals 11 residues. CDR1 SNHLY and CDR2 FYNNEI come from the germline V gene. In DNA form, the CDR3 reads TGTGCCAGCAAAGGGGAAGAGACCCAGTACTTC. As protein: CASKGEETQYF.

The gene calls are TRBV4-3 and TRBJ2-1, with 11 bases fitting TRBD2. CDR1 and CDR2 from the germline V gene are LGHNA and YSLEER. Trimming at V came to 0 bases and at J to 2 bases, leaving 9 bases not matched to a gene. This CDR3 spans 19 amino acids. In DNA, the CDR3 is TGCGCCAGCAGCCAAGATTATGGTGAGGGACTAGCGGCCTACAATGAGCAGTTCTTC. Translation: CASSQDYGEGLAAYNEQFF.

This clone was counted a few times. The chain uses TRBV30 and TRBJ1-1, with no clear D. Germline V gene lookup returns CDR1 GTSNPN and CDR2 SVGIG (reference sequence). Trimming shortened V by 0 bases and J by 3 bases, and 5 bases separated the two germline ends. The CDR3 has 12 amino acids. Here the CDR3 reads CAWSVGHTEAFF. The DNA of the CDR3 is TGTGCCTGGAGTGTAGGGCACACTGAAGCTTTCTTT.

This clone was counted once. CDR3 nucleotide sequence: TGCGCCAGCAGCTTGGCCCCCAGGGGGCAATCGGGGAATGAGCAGTTCTTC. Residues: CASSLAPRGQSGNEQFF. The chain has TRBV5-1 and TRBJ2-1; 8 bases line up with TRBD1. Per germline, CDR1 SGHRS and CDR2 YFSETQ. J was trimmed by 7 bases and V by 0 bases; bases with no gene match: 12. This CDR3 is 17 amino acids long. Supplemented by reference TRBV5-1 and TRBJ2-1, the full variable domain reads KAGVTQTPRYLIKTRGQQVTLSCSPISGHRSVSWYQQTPGQGLQFLFEYFSETQRNKGNFPGRFSGRQFSNSRSEMNVSTLELGDSALYLCASSLAPRGQSGNEQFFGPGTRLTVL.

This clone has a single count. V usage is TRBV5-1 and J usage is TRBJ2-5, with 8 positions matching TRBD2. CDR1 and CDR2 from the germline V gene are SGHRS and YFSETQ. V lost 0 bases to trimming and J lost 5 bases; unmatched junction nucleotides: 3. The CDR3 runs 14 residues. The DNA for the CDR3 is TGCGCCAGCAGCTTGGTGTCTAGCGGGGAGACCCAGTACTTC. Its protein product is CASSLVSSGETQYF.

V usage is TRBV7-2 and J usage is TRBJ2-3; D is ambiguous. Trimming stripped 1 base from V and 8 bases from J, with 16 bases between. The germline CDR1 and CDR2 sequences are SGHTA and FQGNSA. CDR3 size: 15 residues. CDR3 sequence (DNA): TGTGCCAGCAGCTTAGACTCCTCGCAAATGGCTACGCAGTATTTT. Its translation: CASSLDSSQMATQYF.

The chain recombines TRBV11-2 with TRBJ2-7; 11 bases map to TRBD1. Trimming removed 5 bases from V and 0 bases from J; junction bases left unmatched: 6. This CDR3 has 16 residues. Per the germline V gene, CDR1 is SGHAT and CDR2 is FQNNGV. This CDR3 is CASSKRTGGNSYEQYF. CDR3 nucleotides: TGTGCCAGCAGCAAAAGGACAGGGGGCAACTCCTACGAGCAGTACTTC. Looking up the rest from reference TRBV11-2 and TRBJ2-7 gives the full variable domain: EAGVAQSPRYKIIEKRQSVAFWCNPISGHATLYWYQQILGQGPKLLIQFQNNGVVDDSQLPKDRFSAERLKGVDSTLKIQPAKLEDSAVYLCASSKRTGGNSYEQYFGPGTRLTVT.

This clone was seen a handful of times. The chain links TRBV2 to TRBJ2-7; D is unclear. V was pared by 4 bases and J by 5 bases, with 15 bases between. Germline V gene data show CDR1 as SNHLY and CDR2 as FYNNEI. The CDR3 contains 14 residues. CDR3 DNA: TGTGCCAGCAGTGTCGGGCAGGCCGGCCACGAGCAGTACTTC. Translating it yields CASSVGQAGHEQYF.

The genes are TRBV7-9 and TRBJ1-2, with TRBD1 matching 9 bases. The J segment lost 7 bases and the V segment lost 5 bases, leaving 11 bases of the junction unmatched. The germline V gene has CDR1 SEHNR and CDR2 FQNEAQ (reference sequence). The CDR3 totals 15 residues. In nucleotides, the CDR3 is TGTGCCAGCAGCCCCCGGACAGGGGATGATGGTGGCTACACCTTC. Its translation: CASSPRTGDDGGYTF.

This chain links TRBV29-1 with TRBJ1-2; no clear D gene. Germline values: CDR1 SQVTM, CDR2 ANQGSEA. The CDR3 length is 14 residues. Between the trimmed V and J ends, which lost 0 bases and 0 bases, there was a span of 8 bases. DNA for the CDR3: TGCAGCGTTGAAGATCGTGTCTCTAACTATGGCTACACCTTC. It codes for CSVEDRVSNYGYTF.

This rearrangement joins TRBV29-1 to TRBJ1-2, with 7 nucleotides matching TRBD1. Trimming cost V 4 bases and J 8 bases; bases outside gene matches: 10. The CDR3 extends over 13 amino acids. The germline gives CDR1 SQVTM, CDR2 ANQGSEA. CDR3 protein: CSVGDSPQWGYTF. DNA for the CDR3: TGCAGCGTTGGGGACAGCCCCCAGTGGGGCTACACCTTC.

The chain combines TRBV12-5 with TRBJ2-5; D gene uncertain. The ends were cut back, 6 bases at V and 5 bases at J, with 16 bases in the middle. The CDR3 contains 14 residues. Germline assignment: CDR1 LGHNT and CDR2 FRNRAP. The DNA for the CDR3 is TGTGCTAGTGGCCCTATTGGGGAAGGGGAGACCCAGTACTTC. It yields the protein CASGPIGEGETQYF.

The chain links TRBV6-5 to TRBJ1-6; 9 nucleotides agree with TRBD1. Germline V gene lookup returns CDR1 MNHEY and CDR2 SVGAGI. This CDR3 contains 14 residues. V lost 5 bases to trimming and J lost 11 bases; unmatched junction nucleotides: 7. CDR3 DNA sequence: TGTGCCAGCAGTGAGGACAGGGGAGGTGCACCCCTCCACTTT. Protein: CASSEDRGGAPLHF.

The J gene is TRBJ2-7, the V gene TRBV7-9; 8 positions match TRBD2. From germline, CDR1 is SEHNR and CDR2 FQNEAQ (reference sequence). This CDR3 region has 14 residues. V gave up 3 bases and J gave up 6 bases; unmatched junction bases: 7. CDR3 in amino acids: CASSFGLAVGEQYF. CDR3 bases: TGTGCCAGCAGCTTCGGACTAGCCGTAGGCGAGCAGTACTTC.

The chain combines TRBV2 with TRBJ2-6; D uncertain. Germline V gives CDR1 SNHLY, CDR2 FYNNEI. CDR3 length equals 12 residues. V lost 11 bases to trimming and J lost 2 bases, with 7 bases between them. CDR3 protein: CAGNTGANVLTF. The CDR3, as DNA: TGTGCCGGGAACACTGGGGCCAACGTCCTGACTTTC.

The chain links TRBV6-1 to TRBJ2-5, with 9 bases matching TRBD1. Trimming cost V 7 bases and J 1 base; bases outside gene matches: 4. This CDR3 contains 14 residues. CDR1 is MNHNS and CDR2 is SASEGT in the germline V gene. The CDR3 reads CASIRDRVQETQYF. The CDR3 DNA reads as TGTGCCAGCATTAGGGACAGGGTCCAAGAGACCCAGTACTTC.

This chain links TRBV7-2 with TRBJ1-2; D is unclear. The CDR3 contains 11 residues. Germline CDR1 SGHTA, CDR2 FQGNSA. The germline V and J ends were trimmed by 5 bases and 1 base, with 2 bases remaining between them. The CDR3 nucleotides are TGTGCCAGCAGCGTTAACTATGGCTACACCTTC. Encoded protein: CASSVNYGYTF.

The chain employs TRBV15 and TRBJ1-6; D may be TRBD1 (6 bases). Germline CDR1 reads LNHNV; CDR2 reads YYDKDF (reference sequence). Between the trimmed V and J ends, which lost 1 base and 9 bases, there was a span of 19 bases. The CDR3 covers 17 residues. CDR3 DNA: TGTGCCACCAGCAGAGGCGGAGGGCAGGACAGTTCTTCACCCCTCCACTTT. Translation gives CATSRGGGQDSSSPLHF.

The chain has TRBV5-6 and TRBJ2-1; D unresolved. V dropped 4 bases and J dropped 0 bases, with 5 bases sitting between them. The CDR3 spans 13 residues. Germline V gene data show CDR1 as SGHDT and CDR2 as YYEEEE. The CDR3 bases are TGTGCCAGCAGCCTAAGCTCCTACAATGAGCAGTTCTTC. Translated: CASSLSSYNEQFF. Full variable domain (outside the CDR3, taken from reference TRBV5-6 and TRBJ2-1): DAGVTQSPTHLIKTRGQQVTLRCSPKSGHDTVSWYQQALGQGPQFIFQYYEEEERQRGNFPDRFSGHQFPNYSSELNVNALLLGDSALYLCASSLSSYNEQFFGPGTRLTVL.